This T cell receptor (beta chain) was sequenced during a study of T cells after yellow fever vaccination. MiXCR, applied by TCRdb to the 5' RACE reads, yields one record per CDR3 protein. Here the sample spans over 100,000 distinct CDR3 sequences, 6.5% to 9% being singletons. Germline-derived CDR1 and CDR2 are SGDLS and YYNGEE. The CDR3 extends over 15 amino acids. The J segment lost 1 base and the V segment lost 3 bases, leaving 6 bases of the junction unmatched. This clonotype was obtained from a man aged 30-40 years who received the YFV17D yellow fever vaccine. Sequencing was performed on CD8+ T cells sorted from PBMCs, taken 45 days after the yellow fever booster vaccination. The J gene is TRBJ2-7, the V gene TRBV9; TRBD2 agrees at 8 bases. The CDR3 DNA reads as TGTGCCAGCAGCGGAGCGGGAGTTGGGTCCTACGAGCAGTACTTC. Residues: CASSGAGVGSYEQYF.